This is a list of T cell receptor beta chains from one sample in a study of OX40 agonist ivuxolimab in advanced cancers. The data were produced by immunoSEQ multiplex PCR, yet TCRdb's version contains in-frame clones alone and is incomplete. The sample holds roughly 41,000 clones, about 89% seen once. Sequencing was performed on CD4+ or CD8+ T cells sorted from blood, taken in a trial of the OX40 agonist ivuxolimab. The receptor source for this set is an adult with an advanced solid tumor such as melanoma, head and neck, liver or kidney cancer. Both conserved end residues are part of each CDR3. Each record gives: V gene, clone size, D gene, J gene, CDR3 protein, CDR3 DNA. The D gene is left open where the match is weak. The size of a clone is reported for some rows only, either as once, few or many, or as a class for expanded clones.

TRBV19,few,TRBD1,TRBJ1-2,CASSIDRGEASGYTF,TGTGCCAGTAGTATCGACAGGGGGGAGGCCTCTGGCTACACCTTC
TRBV6-5,NA,TRBD1,TRBJ1-2,CATYRGSPANYGYTF,TGTGCCACATACAGGGGATCCCCTGCTAACTATGGCTACACCTTC
TRBV2,NA,TRBD1,TRBJ1-6,CASSEVKIGGGGDRALHF,TGTGCCAGCAGTGAAGTCAAAATAGGGGGCGGTGGGGACCGAGCCCTCCACTTT
TRBV15,NA,NA,TRBJ1-2,CATSLKGNYGYTF,TGTGCCACCAGCCTAAAAGGGAACTATGGCTACACCTTC
TRBV28,NA,NA,TRBJ2-6,CASMPPGANVLTF,TGTGCCAGCATGCCCCCTGGGGCCAACGTCCTGACTTTC
TRBV7-6,NA,TRBD1,TRBJ1-1,CASSWGTGAGNTEAFF,TGTGCCAGCAGCTGGGGGACAGGGGCCGGGAACACTGAAGCTTTCTTT
TRBV4-2,NA,TRBD2,TRBJ2-3,CASSQDVAGGDTQYF,TGTGCCAGCAGCCAAGATGTAGCGGGGGGAGATACGCAGTATTTT
TRBV7-8,NA,NA,TRBJ1-5,CASSEQGTWGQPQHF,TGTGCCAGCAGTGAACAGGGTACCTGGGGTCAGCCCCAGCATTTT
TRBV14,NA,NA,TRBJ2-1,CASSPGHGSVAYNEQFF,TGTGCCAGCAGCCCAGGACACGGCAGTGTAGCCTACAATGAGCAGTTCTTC
TRBV7-8,NA,TRBD2,TRBJ2-2,CASSLELAALYTGELFF,TGTGCCAGCAGCTTAGAACTAGCGGCCCTTTACACCGGGGAGCTGTTTTTT
TRBV28,NA,TRBD2,TRBJ2-3,CASSSYSGGPTDTQYF,TGTGCCAGCAGTTCCTATAGCGGGGGGCCCACAGATACGCAGTATTTT
TRBV5-1,NA,TRBD1,TRBJ1-1,CASSWTGGITEAFF,TGCGCCAGCAGCTGGACAGGGGGGATCACTGAAGCTTTCTTT
TRBV11-1,NA,NA,TRBJ1-1,CASSLEVNTEAFF,TGTGCCAGCAGCTTAGAGGTGAACACTGAAGCTTTCTTT
TRBV9,NA,TRBD1,TRBJ1-3,CASSPWEGAEGNTIYF,TGTGCCAGCAGCCCCTGGGAGGGGGCCGAAGGAAACACCATATATTTT
TRBV4-3,NA,TRBD1,TRBJ1-2,CASSHTRGQGNGYTF,TGCGCCAGCAGCCACACTAGAGGACAGGGGAATGGCTACACCTTC
TRBV5-6,NA,NA,TRBJ1-6,CASSFGQPSSYNSPLHF,TGTGCCAGCAGCTTTGGACAGCCGAGCTCCTATAATTCACCCCTCCACTTT
TRBV19,NA,NA,TRBJ1-1,CASSKVPNTEAFF,TGTGCCAGTAGTAAGGTCCCGAACACTGAAGCTTTCTTT